This T cell receptor (beta chain) comes out of a study of cytomegalovirus exposure and HLA in healthy donors. Vbeta (60) and Jbeta (13) primers were used in the PCR. The protocol was immunoSEQ multiplex PCR, while the TCRdb copy is restricted to in-frame clones and leaves out a portion. The table has 100,000 or so clones, roughly 88% seen once; the top ten hold roughly 1.2%. What was sequenced was PBMCs. The origin of this receptor is a young woman in good health and CMV-seronegative.

In nucleotides, the CDR3 is TGTGCCAGCAGCTTGGCGGGAGTGGAGACCCAGTACTTC. Residues: CASSLAGVETQYF. J is TRBJ2-5 and V is TRBV5-6; possibly TRBD2 for D (6 bases). This CDR3 is built from 13 residues. V lost 0 bases to trimming and J lost 5 bases, with 8 bases between them. Germline V gene data show CDR1 as SGHDT and CDR2 as YYEEEE.